This passage covers 10 T cell receptor beta chains from one sample sequenced in a study of T-cell memory formation after mild COVID-19. MiXCR was run by TCRdb on the 5' RACE reads, yielding one entry per CDR3 protein. The profile shows 250,000 to 300,000 distinct CDR3 sequences, about a sixth of them singletons. Input material: PBMCs or a T cell subset sorted from them (not recorded which). The source is a man between 18 and 29 years old who had mild COVID-19 (a few samples of this study predate the infection). Cell type and time point are not known.

The chain uses TRBV6-2 or TRBV6-3 and TRBJ2-7; a possible D gene is TRBD1 (7 bases). Trimming left V 6 bases short and J 4 bases short, with 16 bases between. CDR1 MNHEY and CDR2 SVGEGT come from the germline V gene. The CDR3 is 14 amino acids. CDR3 sequence: CASRAWRGQYEQYF. DNA for the CDR3: TGTGCCAGCAGGGCGTGGAGGGGGCAATACGAGCAGTACTTC.

The chain is built from TRBV6-5 and TRBJ2-3; possibly TRBD1 for D (6 bases). Trimming cost V 0 bases and J 5 bases, with 12 bases left between them. CDR1 MNHEY and CDR2 SVGAGI come from the germline V gene. The CDR3 loop spans 15 amino acids. CDR3 amino acids: CASSYSQGLRDTQYF. The CDR3, as DNA: TGTGCCAGCAGTTACTCCCAGGGGTTGAGAGATACGCAGTATTTT.

The CDR3 coding sequence is TGTGCTAGTGGTTTCGGGACAGGGTACGAGCAGTACTTC. As protein: CASGFGTGYEQYF. The genes are TRBV12-5 and TRBJ2-7; 9 bases line up with TRBD1. The length of the CDR3 is 13 residues. From germline, CDR1 is LGHNT and CDR2 FRNRAP. V lost 3 bases, J lost 4 bases, and 1 base stayed unmatched.

In its sample, this clonotype was seen many times. J is TRBJ2-7 and V is TRBV7-6; TRBD1 agrees at 7 bases. The V gene's germline CDR1 is SGHVS and CDR2 FNYEAQ. The CDR3 is 18 amino acids. V lost 4 bases to trimming and J lost 5 bases; unmatched junction nucleotides: 20. DNA of the CDR3: TGTGCCAGCAGCTCTGGGGCAGGGGGAAGAAAAAAAGTCGACGAGCAGTACTTC. Residues: CASSSGAGGRKKVDEQYF.

This clonotype was counted between two and nine times. CDR3 sequence reads: CASSLRGDMWRRPGTAGELFF. The CDR3, as DNA: TGTGCCAGCAGCTTACGAGGGGACATGTGGAGGCGCCCGGGTACGGCCGGGGAGCTGTTTTTT. The rearrangement uses TRBV11-1 and TRBJ2-2; weak D call: TRBD1 (6 bases). Trimming removed 2 bases at V and 6 bases at J, with 31 bases between. The CDR3 loop spans 21 amino acids. The germline gives CDR1 SGHAT, CDR2 FQDESV (reference sequence). Variable domain in full (rest from reference TRBV11-1 and TRBJ2-2): EAEVAQSPRYKITEKSQAVAFWCDPISGHATLYWYRQILGQGPELLVQFQDESVVDDSQLPKDRFSAERLKGVDSTLKIQPAELGDSAMYLCASSLRGDMWRRPGTAGELFFGEGSRLTVL.

Only a few counts were recorded for this clonotype. The chain has TRBV6-6 and TRBJ1-1, with D possibly being TRBD1 (5 bases). CDR3 size: 14 residues. Trimming pared 6 bases from V and 0 bases from J, leaving 11 bases between. Germline values: CDR1 MNHNY, CDR2 SVGAGI (reference sequence). The CDR3 spells CASRETAMNTEAFF. The DNA of the CDR3 is TGTGCCAGCAGAGAGACAGCCATGAACACTGAAGCTTTCTTT.

V usage is TRBV24-1 and J usage is TRBJ2-2; D may match TRBD1 or TRBD2 (5 bases each). This CDR3 region has 13 residues. Trimming removed 9 bases from V and 6 bases from J, with 13 bases in between. Per the germline V gene, CDR1 is KGHDR and CDR2 is SFDVKD. This CDR3 is CATEGIRAGELFF. Here the CDR3 DNA reads TGTGCCACCGAGGGGATTCGGGCCGGGGAGCTGTTTTTT.

This clonotype was seen only a few times. This sequence joins TRBV5-1 and TRBJ2-3, with 8 bases matching TRBD1. This CDR3 contains 15 residues. Germline V gives CDR1 SGHRS, CDR2 YFSETQ. V lost 0 bases, J lost 4 bases, and 4 bases stayed unmatched. CDR3 residues: CASSLVTGGADTQYF. For the CDR3, the DNA is TGCGCCAGCAGCTTGGTAACAGGGGGAGCAGATACGCAGTATTTT. Looking up the rest from reference TRBV5-1 and TRBJ2-3 gives the full variable domain: KAGVTQTPRYLIKTRGQQVTLSCSPISGHRSVSWYQQTPGQGLQFLFEYFSETQRNKGNFPGRFSGRQFSNSRSEMNVSTLELGDSALYLCASSLVTGGADTQYFGPGTRLTVL.

The DNA for the CDR3 is TGCGCCAGCAGAATCGGCAGGGAAAGAGGTGAAGCTTTCTTT. Its translation: CASRIGRERGEAFF. The V gene is TRBV4-1, the J gene TRBJ1-1, with D tentatively TRBD1 (5 bases). Per the germline V gene, CDR1 is MGHRA and CDR2 is YSYEKL. The CDR3 spans 14 residues. V lost 6 bases and J lost 7, with 18 bases in between.

This clonotype was counted only a few times. This chain connects TRBV6-5 to TRBJ1-2; D may be TRBD1 (5 bases). Germline V CDR1 and CDR2: MNHEY, SVGAGI. The CDR3 spans 15 residues. V gave up 1 base and J gave up 4 bases, with 13 bases separating them. CDR3 nucleotides: TGTGCCAGCAGTTACTTAAGGGGCTCGGTCTATGGCTACACCTTC. Protein sequence: CASSYLRGSVYGYTF.